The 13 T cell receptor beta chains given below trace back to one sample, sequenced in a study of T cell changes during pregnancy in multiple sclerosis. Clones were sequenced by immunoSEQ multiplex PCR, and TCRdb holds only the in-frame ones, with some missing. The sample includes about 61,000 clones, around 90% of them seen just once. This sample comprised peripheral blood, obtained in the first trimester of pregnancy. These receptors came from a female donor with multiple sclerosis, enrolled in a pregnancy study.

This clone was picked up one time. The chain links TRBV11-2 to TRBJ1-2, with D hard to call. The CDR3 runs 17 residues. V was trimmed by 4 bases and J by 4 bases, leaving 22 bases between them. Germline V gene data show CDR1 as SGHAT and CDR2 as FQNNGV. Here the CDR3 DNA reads TGTGCCAGCAGCTCCCATCTCACACCCTCCGTAGCCTATGGCTACACCTTC. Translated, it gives CASSSHLTPSVAYGYTF.

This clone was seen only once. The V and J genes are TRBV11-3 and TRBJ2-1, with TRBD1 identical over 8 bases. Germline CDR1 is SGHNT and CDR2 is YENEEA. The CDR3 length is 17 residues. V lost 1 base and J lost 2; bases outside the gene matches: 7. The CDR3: CASSLGGQVSPYNEQFF. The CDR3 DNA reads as TGTGCCAGCAGCTTAGGGGGACAGGTCTCCCCCTACAATGAGCAGTTCTTC.

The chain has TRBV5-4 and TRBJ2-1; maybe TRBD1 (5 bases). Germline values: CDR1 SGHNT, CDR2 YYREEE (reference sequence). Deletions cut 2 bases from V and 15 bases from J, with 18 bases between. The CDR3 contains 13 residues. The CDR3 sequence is CASSFSPQGNPFF. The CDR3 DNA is TGTGCCAGCAGCTTCAGCCCCCAGGGAAATCCGTTCTTC.

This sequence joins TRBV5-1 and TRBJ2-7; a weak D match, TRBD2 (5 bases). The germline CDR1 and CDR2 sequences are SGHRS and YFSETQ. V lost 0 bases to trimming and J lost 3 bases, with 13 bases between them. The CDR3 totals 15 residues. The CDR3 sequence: CASSLARDPVYEQYF. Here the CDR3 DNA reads TGCGCCAGCAGCTTGGCCCGGGATCCGGTCTACGAGCAGTACTTC.

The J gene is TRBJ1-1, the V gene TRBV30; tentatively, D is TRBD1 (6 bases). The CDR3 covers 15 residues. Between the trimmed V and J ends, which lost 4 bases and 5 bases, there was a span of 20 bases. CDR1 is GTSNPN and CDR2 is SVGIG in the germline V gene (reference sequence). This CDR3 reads CAWIDRGGGWTEAFF. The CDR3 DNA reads TGTGCCTGGATCGACCGGGGAGGGGGATGGACTGAAGCTTTCTTT.

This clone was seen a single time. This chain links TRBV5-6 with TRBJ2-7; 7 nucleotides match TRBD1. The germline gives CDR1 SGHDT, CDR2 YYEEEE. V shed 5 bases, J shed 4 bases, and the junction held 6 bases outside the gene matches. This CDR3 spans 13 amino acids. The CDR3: CASRDRVGYEQYF. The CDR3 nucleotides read TGTGCCAGCAGAGACAGGGTGGGTTACGAGCAGTACTTC.

In DNA, the CDR3 is TGTGCCAGCAGCGTAGCCCCAGGGGAGGGCACTGAAGCTTTCTTT. This codes for CASSVAPGEGTEAFF. The chain joins TRBV9 to TRBJ1-1, with D perhaps matching TRBD1 (6 bases). The CDR3 totals 15 residues. In germline, CDR1 is SGDLS, CDR2 YYNGEE. With 0 bases removed from V and 4 bases from J, the gap between germline ends came to 13 bases.

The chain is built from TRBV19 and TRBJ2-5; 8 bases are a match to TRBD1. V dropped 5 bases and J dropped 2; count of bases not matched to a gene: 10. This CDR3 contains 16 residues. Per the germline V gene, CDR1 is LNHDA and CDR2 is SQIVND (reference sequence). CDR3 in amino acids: CASSPSFGQGQETQYF. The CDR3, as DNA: TGTGCCAGTAGTCCAAGCTTCGGACAGGGTCAAGAGACCCAGTACTTC. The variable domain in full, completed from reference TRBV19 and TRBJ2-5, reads DGGITQSPKYLFRKEGQNVTLSCEQNLNHDAMYWYRQDPGQGLRLIYYSQIVNDFQKGDIAEGYSVSREKKESFPLTVTSAQKNPTAFYLCASSPSFGQGQETQYFGPGTRLLVL.

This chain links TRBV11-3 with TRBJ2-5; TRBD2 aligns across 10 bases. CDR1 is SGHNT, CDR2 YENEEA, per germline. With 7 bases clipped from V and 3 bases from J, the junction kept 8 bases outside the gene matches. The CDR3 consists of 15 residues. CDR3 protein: CASTPSGRAEETQYF. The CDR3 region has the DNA TGTGCCAGCACCCCTAGCGGGAGAGCGGAAGAGACCCAGTACTTC.

CDR3 in amino acids: CASSHPMDRESNQPQHF. The CDR3 DNA sequence: TGCGCCAGCAGCCACCCCATGGACAGGGAGAGCAATCAGCCCCAGCATTTT. V and J are TRBV4-1 and TRBJ1-5, with TRBD1 matching over 8 bases. Trimming cost V 3 bases and J 1 base; bases outside gene matches: 8. CDR1 is MGHRA, CDR2 YSYEKL, per germline. The CDR3 totals 17 residues.

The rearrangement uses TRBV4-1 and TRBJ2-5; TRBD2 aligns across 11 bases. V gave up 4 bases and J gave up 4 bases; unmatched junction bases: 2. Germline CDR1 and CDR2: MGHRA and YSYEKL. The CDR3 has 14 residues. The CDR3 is CASSRLAGIETQYF. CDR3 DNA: TGCGCCAGCAGCCGACTAGCGGGGATAGAGACCCAGTACTTC.

The CDR3 region is CASSPPSRRGQSAEHSEQYF. Written as DNA, the CDR3 is TGTGCCAGCAGTCCCCCCTCGAGGAGGGGGCAATCGGCTGAGCATAGCGAGCAGTACTTC. V gene TRBV28 combines with J gene TRBJ2-7; D might be TRBD1 (7 bases). This CDR3 contains 20 residues. The germline gives CDR1 MDHEN, CDR2 SYDVKM. Between the trimmed V and J ends, which lost 5 bases and 6 bases, there was a span of 35 bases.

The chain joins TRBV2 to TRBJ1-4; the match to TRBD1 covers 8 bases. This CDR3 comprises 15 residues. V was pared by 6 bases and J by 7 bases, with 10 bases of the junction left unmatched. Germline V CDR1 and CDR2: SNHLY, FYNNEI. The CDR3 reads CASRDRDSRSEKLFF. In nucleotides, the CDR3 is TGTGCCAGCAGGGACAGGGACTCCCGCTCTGAAAAACTGTTTTTT.